These 21 T cell receptor beta chains came from one sample sequenced in a study of cytotoxic CD8 clonotypes in ibrutinib-treated CLL. TCRdb's table, derived via immunoSEQ multiplex PCR, lists solely in-frame clones and lacks some. Among more than 150,000 clones, around 72% were seen once, and the ten largest hold roughly 13%. The material was PBMCs, obtained after 24 months of ibrutinib treatment. These receptors were taken from a human donor with chronic lymphocytic leukemia.

The DNA of the CDR3 is TGTGCCAGCTCACCAGGCAGGGGGCCATACTATGGCTACACCTTC. The encoded protein is CASSPGRGPYYGYTF. The chain joins TRBV18 to TRBJ1-2, with 8 bases lining up with TRBD1. CDR3 size: 15 residues. The J segment lost 3 bases and the V segment lost 2 bases, leaving 5 bases of the junction unmatched. Germline CDR1 reads KGHSH; CDR2 reads LQKENI.

This clone was counted between two and nine times. The chain carries TRBV6-5 and TRBJ2-1; the D gene could be TRBD1 or TRBD2 (6 bases each). Germline V gives CDR1 MNHEY, CDR2 SVGAGI. Trimming removed 7 bases at V and 1 base at J, with 11 bases between. The CDR3 consists of 14 residues. Here the CDR3 DNA reads TGTGCCAGCACAATAGGGGGGTCCTACAATGAGCAGTTCTTC. Its translation: CASTIGGSYNEQFF.

This chain joins TRBV10-3 and TRBJ1-2, with D tentatively TRBD1 (5 bases). This CDR3 has 13 amino acids. Germline values: CDR1 ENHRY, CDR2 SYGVKD. V lost 7 bases to trimming and J lost 1 base, with 10 bases between them. In nucleotides, the CDR3 is TGTGCCATCACAGGGTATCTTAACTATGGCTACACCTTC. Translating it yields CAITGYLNYGYTF.

The chain uses TRBV6-5 and TRBJ1-2; no reliable D call. Germline-derived CDR1 and CDR2 are MNHEY and SVGAGI. CDR3 length: 16 residues. V was pared by 2 bases and J by 3 bases, with 16 bases between. The CDR3, as DNA: TGTGCCAGCAGTTACAATAACAGTCCAAGAGACTATGGCTACACCTTC. Protein sequence: CASSYNNSPRDYGYTF.

V and J are TRBV15 and TRBJ1-4; 9 bases are shared with TRBD1. CDR1 and CDR2 from the germline V gene are LNHNV and YYDKDF (reference sequence). Trimming cost V 3 bases and J 6 bases; bases outside gene matches: 5. The CDR3 consists of 15 residues. For the CDR3, the DNA is TGTGCCACCAGCAGTCGGACAGGGGCGGATGAAAAACTGTTTTTT. Encoded protein: CATSSRTGADEKLFF.

The genes are TRBV10-3 and TRBJ1-2; the match to TRBD1 covers 8 bases. Germline V lookup: CDR1 ENHRY, CDR2 SYGVKD. Unmatched junction bases numbered 7, after V lost 6 bases and J lost 7 bases. This CDR3 is 13 amino acids long. The CDR3: CAIRPGGEGGYTF. The CDR3 coding sequence is TGTGCCATCAGACCAGGGGGCGAGGGTGGCTACACCTTC.

The chain carries TRBV7-9 and TRBJ2-1; 8 nucleotides align to TRBD2. With V trimmed by 8 bases and J by 3 bases, 3 bases remained unmatched. The CDR3 consists of 13 residues. Germline V gene data show CDR1 as SEHNR and CDR2 as FQNEAQ (reference sequence). CDR3 in DNA: TGTGCCAGCCCAGCGGGAGTCTACAATGAGCAGTTCTTC. Translation: CASPAGVYNEQFF.

The chain carries TRBV10-2 and TRBJ2-6; D not certain. Germline CDR1 WSHSY, CDR2 SAAADI. CDR3 length: 15 amino acids. V dropped 3 bases and J dropped 0 bases, with 6 bases sitting between them. The CDR3 sequence: CASSDYSSGANVLTF. The DNA for the CDR3 is TGCGCCAGCAGTGACTACTCCTCTGGGGCCAACGTCCTGACTTTC.

This chain uses TRBV4-2 with TRBJ2-2; TRBD1 is a possible D gene (6 bases). In germline, CDR1 is LGHNA, CDR2 YNFKEQ. The CDR3 runs to 14 residues. Trimming cost V 7 bases and J 2 bases, with 11 bases left between them. CDR3 nucleotides: TGTGCCAGCATCCCAGGGGTCAACACCGGGGAGCTGTTTTTT. This codes for CASIPGVNTGELFF.

The CDR3 sequence: CASTAGTSASAKETQYF. CDR3 nucleotides: TGTGCCAGCACCGCCGGGACTAGCGCGTCGGCCAAAGAGACCCAGTACTTC. The rearrangement uses TRBV7-9 and TRBJ2-5; the match to TRBD2 covers 10 bases. The V gene's germline CDR1 is SEHNR and CDR2 FQNEAQ (reference sequence). Trimming took 7 bases from V and 3 from J; bases not matched to a gene: 14. The CDR3 is 17 residues long.

The rearrangement uses TRBV9 and TRBJ2-7; no reliable D call. V shed 4 bases and J shed 4 bases, with 15 bases lying between them. In germline, CDR1 is SGDLS, CDR2 YYNGEE. The CDR3 is 14 amino acids. Here the CDR3 DNA reads TGTGCCAGCAGCCCCCGACTCTTTTCTTACGAGCAGTACTTC. This translates into CASSPRLFSYEQYF. Complete variable domain (other parts from reference TRBV9 and TRBJ2-7): DSGVTQTPKHLITATGQRVTLRCSPRSGDLSVYWYQQSLDQGLQFLIQYYNGEERAKGNILERFSAQQFPDLHSELNLSSLELGDSALYFCASSPRLFSYEQYFGPGTRLTVT.

In its sample, this clone was seen a few times. The chain carries TRBV27 and TRBJ2-3, with D perhaps TRBD1 or TRBD2 (6 bases each). The V gene's germline CDR1 is MNHEY and CDR2 SMNVEV (reference sequence). V gave up 6 bases and J gave up 1 base, with 11 bases separating them. This CDR3 spans 14 amino acids. Here the CDR3 DNA reads TGTGCCAGCAGGGGGGGCAAGGGCACAGATACGCAGTATTTT. It translates to CASRGGKGTDTQYF.

A single count supports this clone. The chain joins TRBV4-3 to TRBJ1-2; D is possibly TRBD1 (6 bases). The CDR3 runs 14 residues. Trimming removed 3 bases from V and 4 bases from J, with 12 bases in between. Germline V gene data show CDR1 as LGHNA and CDR2 as YSLEER. DNA of the CDR3: TGCGCCAGCAGCCAGGGACATTCTGGCTATGGCTACACCTTC. Protein product: CASSQGHSGYGYTF.

This rearrangement joins TRBV4-3 to TRBJ1-2; TRBD1 matches at 9 bases. The CDR3 has 15 amino acids. Unmatched junction bases numbered 2, after V lost 2 bases and J lost 1 base. Germline lookup yields CDR1 LGHNA and CDR2 YSLEER. The chain's CDR3 is CASSQPGQGNYGYTF. CDR3 nucleotides: TGCGCCAGCAGCCAACCGGGACAGGGTAACTATGGCTACACCTTC.

The chain links TRBV6-5 to TRBJ1-4; maybe TRBD1 (5 bases). This CDR3 contains 14 residues. The germline V gene encodes CDR1 MNHEY and CDR2 SVGAGI. V lost 6 bases and J 8 bases, leaving 16 bases between the germline ends. The CDR3 region is CASSPRGGGEKLFF. The DNA for the CDR3 is TGTGCCAGCAGCCCCCGGGGGGGAGGAGAAAAACTGTTTTTT.

V usage is TRBV13 and J usage is TRBJ1-2, with D uncertain. Trimming took off 4 bases at V and 4 bases at J, with 13 bases between the two ends. From germline, CDR1 is PRHDT and CDR2 FYEKMQ (reference sequence). The CDR3 runs to 14 residues. In DNA form, the CDR3 reads TGTGCCAGCAGCTCACCCCGCCAGCTCTATGGCTACACCTTC. Amino acids: CASSSPRQLYGYTF. Looking up the rest from reference TRBV13 and TRBJ1-2 gives the full variable domain: AAGVIQSPRHLIKEKRETATLKCYPIPRHDTVYWYQQGPGQDPQFLISFYEKMQSDKGSIPDRFSAQQFSDYHSELNMSSLELGDSALYFCASSSPRQLYGYTFGSGTRLTVV.

This clone occurred a few times. The chain uses TRBV4-2 and TRBJ2-1; 10 bases fit TRBD2. With V trimmed by 1 base and J by 4 bases, 4 bases remained unmatched. The germline V gene encodes CDR1 LGHNA and CDR2 YNFKEQ. This CDR3 region has 16 residues. Here the CDR3 reads CASSQAGTSAYNEQFF. CDR3 nucleotides: TGTGCCAGCAGCCAAGCCGGGACTAGCGCTTACAATGAGCAGTTCTTC.

V gene TRBV5-4 combines with J gene TRBJ2-7; 7 positions agree with TRBD1. CDR1 and CDR2 from the germline V gene are SGHNT and YYREEE (reference sequence). The junction had 3 bases not matched to a gene; V was cut back by 4 bases and J by 2 bases. This CDR3 is built from 13 residues. Here the CDR3 reads CASSRDRAYEQYF. Here the CDR3 DNA reads TGTGCCAGCAGCCGGGACAGAGCCTACGAGCAGTACTTC.

V usage is TRBV7-2 and J usage is TRBJ2-2, with TRBD2 as a possible D gene (6 bases). V was clipped by 1 base and J by 9 bases, with 12 bases between them. Germline lookup yields CDR1 SGHTA and CDR2 FQGNSA. The CDR3 contains 14 residues. The CDR3 loop reads CASSLGSGDRELFF. CDR3 sequence (DNA): TGTGCCAGCAGCTTAGGTTCGGGAGACCGGGAGCTGTTTTTT. The variable domain in full, with the rest retrieved from reference TRBV7-2 and TRBJ2-2, is GAGVSQSPSNKVTEKGKDVELRCDPISGHTALYWYRQSLGQGLEFLIYFQGNSAPDKSGLPSDRFSAERTGGSVSTLTIQRTQQEDSAVYLCASSLGSGDRELFFGEGSRLTVL.

This clone was picked up a small number of times. The chain joins TRBV5-4 to TRBJ2-3, with TRBD2 identical over 8 bases. The CDR3 runs to 16 residues. Unmatched junction bases numbered 6, after V lost 1 base and J lost 2 bases. CDR1 and CDR2 from the germline V gene are SGHNT and YYREEE (reference sequence). The DNA for the CDR3 is TGTGCCAGCAGCTTGTTCACTAGCGGATACACAGATACGCAGTATTTT. Translating it yields CASSLFTSGYTDTQYF. The variable domain in full, with the rest retrieved from reference TRBV5-4 and TRBJ2-3, is ETGVTQSPTHLIKTRGQQVTLRCSSQSGHNTVSWYQQALGQGPQFIFQYYREEENGRGNFPPRFSGLQFPNYSSELNVNALELDDSALYLCASSLFTSGYTDTQYFGPGTRLTVL.

The rearrangement uses TRBV5-4 and TRBJ2-3; no reliable D call. Germline CDR1 reads SGHNT; CDR2 reads YYREEE (reference sequence). The V and J ends lost 4 bases and 0 bases respectively, with 12 bases between them. This CDR3 region has 15 residues. Written as DNA, the CDR3 is TGTGCCAGCAGCGCCGCCCCGACCAGCACAGATACGCAGTATTTT. Its protein product is CASSAAPTSTDTQYF.